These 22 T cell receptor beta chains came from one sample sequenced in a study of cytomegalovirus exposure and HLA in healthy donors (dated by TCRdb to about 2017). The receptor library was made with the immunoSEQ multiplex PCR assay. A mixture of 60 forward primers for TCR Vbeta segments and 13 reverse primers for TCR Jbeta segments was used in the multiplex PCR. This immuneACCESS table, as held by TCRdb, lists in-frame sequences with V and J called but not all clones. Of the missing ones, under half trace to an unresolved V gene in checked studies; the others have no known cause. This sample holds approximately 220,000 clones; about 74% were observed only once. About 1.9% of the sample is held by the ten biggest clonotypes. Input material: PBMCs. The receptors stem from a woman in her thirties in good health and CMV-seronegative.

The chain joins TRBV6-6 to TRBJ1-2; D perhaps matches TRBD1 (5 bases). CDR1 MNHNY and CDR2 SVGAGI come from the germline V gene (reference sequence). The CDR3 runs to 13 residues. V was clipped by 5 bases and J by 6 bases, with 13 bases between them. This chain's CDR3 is CASSRARGDGYTF. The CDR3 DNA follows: TGTGCCAGCAGTAGGGCCCGGGGGGATGGCTACACCTTC.

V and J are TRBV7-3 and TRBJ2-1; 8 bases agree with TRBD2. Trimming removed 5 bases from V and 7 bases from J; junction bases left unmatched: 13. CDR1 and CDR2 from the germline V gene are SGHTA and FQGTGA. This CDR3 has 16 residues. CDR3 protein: CASSRNGAGGTNEQFF. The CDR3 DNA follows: TGTGCCAGCAGCCGTAACGGGGCGGGAGGAACGAATGAGCAGTTCTTC.

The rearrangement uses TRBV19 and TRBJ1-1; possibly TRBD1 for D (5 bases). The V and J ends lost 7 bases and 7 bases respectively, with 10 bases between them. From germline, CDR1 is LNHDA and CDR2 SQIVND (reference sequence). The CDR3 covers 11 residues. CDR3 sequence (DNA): TGTGCCAGTATAAGGGGATTTGAAGCTTTCTTT. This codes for CASIRGFEAFF. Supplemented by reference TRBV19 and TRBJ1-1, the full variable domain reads DGGITQSPKYLFRKEGQNVTLSCEQNLNHDAMYWYRQDPGQGLRLIYYSQIVNDFQKGDIAEGYSVSREKKESFPLTVTSAQKNPTAFYLCASIRGFEAFFGQGTRLTVV.

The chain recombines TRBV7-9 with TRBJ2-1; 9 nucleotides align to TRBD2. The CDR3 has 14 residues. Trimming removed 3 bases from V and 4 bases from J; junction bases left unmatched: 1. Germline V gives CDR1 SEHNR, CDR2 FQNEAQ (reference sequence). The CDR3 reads CASSLSGGYNEQFF. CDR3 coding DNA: TGTGCCAGCAGCTTGAGCGGGGGGTACAATGAGCAGTTCTTC.

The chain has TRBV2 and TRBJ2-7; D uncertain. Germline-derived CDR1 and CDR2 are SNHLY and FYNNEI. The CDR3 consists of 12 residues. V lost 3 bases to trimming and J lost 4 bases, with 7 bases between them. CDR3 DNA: TGTGCCAGCAGTGATGAGGTATACGAGCAGTACTTC. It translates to CASSDEVYEQYF.

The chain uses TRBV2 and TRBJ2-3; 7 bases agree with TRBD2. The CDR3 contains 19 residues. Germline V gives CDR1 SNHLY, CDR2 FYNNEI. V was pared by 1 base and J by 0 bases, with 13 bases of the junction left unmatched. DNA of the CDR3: TGTGCCAGCAGTGAAGGTCGCGGGAGTGGCGGGGATAGCACAGATACGCAGTATTTT. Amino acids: CASSEGRGSGGDSTDTQYF.

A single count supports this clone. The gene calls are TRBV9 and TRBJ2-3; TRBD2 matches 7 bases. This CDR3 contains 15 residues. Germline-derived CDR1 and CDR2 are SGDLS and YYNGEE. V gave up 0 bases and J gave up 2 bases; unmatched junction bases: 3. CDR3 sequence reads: CASSVAGGFTDTQYF. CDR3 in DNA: TGTGCCAGCAGCGTAGCGGGGGGTTTCACAGATACGCAGTATTTT.

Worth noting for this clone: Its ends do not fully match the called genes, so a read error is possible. The CDR3 DNA is TGTGCCCGGAGTGTAGGAGGGTCTGGCTACACCTTC. This sequence encodes CARSVGGSGYTF. The rearrangement links TRBV30 to TRBJ1-2; D is unclear. Germline V lookup: CDR1 GTSNPN, CDR2 SVGIG (reference sequence). There are 12 residues in the CDR3.

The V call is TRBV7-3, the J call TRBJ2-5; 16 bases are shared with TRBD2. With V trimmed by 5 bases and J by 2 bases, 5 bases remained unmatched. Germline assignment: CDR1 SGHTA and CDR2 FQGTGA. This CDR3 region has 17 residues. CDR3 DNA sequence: TGTGCCAGCAGCAAAGGGACTAGCGGGGGGGAACAAGAGACCCAGTACTTC. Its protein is CASSKGTSGGEQETQYF.

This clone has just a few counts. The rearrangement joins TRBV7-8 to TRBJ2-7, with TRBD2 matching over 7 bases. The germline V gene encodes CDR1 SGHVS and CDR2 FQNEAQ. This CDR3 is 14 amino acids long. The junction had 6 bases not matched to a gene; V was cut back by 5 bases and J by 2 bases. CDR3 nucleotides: TGTGCCAGCAGCCCCAGTGGGGGGGCCTACGAGCAGTACTTC. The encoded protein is CASSPSGGAYEQYF.

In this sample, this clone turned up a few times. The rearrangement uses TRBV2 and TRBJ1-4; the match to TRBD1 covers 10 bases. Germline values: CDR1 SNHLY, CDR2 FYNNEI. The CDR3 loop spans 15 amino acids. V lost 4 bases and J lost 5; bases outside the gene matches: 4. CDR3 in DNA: TGTGCCAGCAGTGCTAGGGGACAGGGGAATGAAAAACTGTTTTTT. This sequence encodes CASSARGQGNEKLFF.

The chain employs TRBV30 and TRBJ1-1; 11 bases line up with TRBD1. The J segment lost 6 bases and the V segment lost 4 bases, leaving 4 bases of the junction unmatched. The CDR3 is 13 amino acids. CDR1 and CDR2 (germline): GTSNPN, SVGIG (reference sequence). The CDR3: CAWTPGQGAEAFF. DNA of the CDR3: TGTGCCTGGACCCCGGGACAGGGGGCTGAAGCTTTCTTT. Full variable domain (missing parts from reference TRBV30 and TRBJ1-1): SQTIHQWPATLVQPVGSPLSLECTVEGTSNPNLYWYRQAAGRGLQLLFYSVGIGQISSEVPQNLSASRPQDRQFILSSKKLLLSDSGFYLCAWTPGQGAEAFFGQGTRLTVV.

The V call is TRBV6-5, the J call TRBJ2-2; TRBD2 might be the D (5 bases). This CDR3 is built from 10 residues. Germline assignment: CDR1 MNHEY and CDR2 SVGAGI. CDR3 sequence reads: CATGTGELFF. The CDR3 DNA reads TGTGCGACGGGAACCGGGGAGCTGTTTTTT.

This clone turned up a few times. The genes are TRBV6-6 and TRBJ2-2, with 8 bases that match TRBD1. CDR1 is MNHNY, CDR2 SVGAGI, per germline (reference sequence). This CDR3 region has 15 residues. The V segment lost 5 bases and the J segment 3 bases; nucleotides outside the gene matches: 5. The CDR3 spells CASSDGQGDTGELFF. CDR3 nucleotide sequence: TGTGCCAGCAGTGACGGACAGGGCGACACCGGGGAGCTGTTTTTT.

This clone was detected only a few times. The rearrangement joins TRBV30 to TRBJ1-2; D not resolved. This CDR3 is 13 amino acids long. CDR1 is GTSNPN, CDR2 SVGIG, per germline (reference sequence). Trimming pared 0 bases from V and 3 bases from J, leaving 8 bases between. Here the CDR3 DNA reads TGTGCCTGGAGTGTACAGAGGGACTATGGCTACACCTTC. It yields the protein CAWSVQRDYGYTF. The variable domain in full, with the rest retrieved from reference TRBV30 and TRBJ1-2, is SQTIHQWPATLVQPVGSPLSLECTVEGTSNPNLYWYRQAAGRGLQLLFYSVGIGQISSEVPQNLSASRPQDRQFILSSKKLLLSDSGFYLCAWSVQRDYGYTFGSGTRLTVV.

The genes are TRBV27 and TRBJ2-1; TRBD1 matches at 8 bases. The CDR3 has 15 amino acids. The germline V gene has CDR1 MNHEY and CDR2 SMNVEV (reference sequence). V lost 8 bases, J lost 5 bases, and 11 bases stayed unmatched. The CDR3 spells CASSRPGGGHNEQFF. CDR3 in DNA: TGTGCCAGCTCCCGACCAGGGGGCGGCCACAATGAGCAGTTCTTC.

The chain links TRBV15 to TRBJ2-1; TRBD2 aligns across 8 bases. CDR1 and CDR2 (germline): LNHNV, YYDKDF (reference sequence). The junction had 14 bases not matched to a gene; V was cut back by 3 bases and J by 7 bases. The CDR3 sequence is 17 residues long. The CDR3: CATSSIREVAGLNEQFF. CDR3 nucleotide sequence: TGTGCCACCAGCAGCATCCGGGAAGTAGCGGGACTAAATGAGCAGTTCTTC.

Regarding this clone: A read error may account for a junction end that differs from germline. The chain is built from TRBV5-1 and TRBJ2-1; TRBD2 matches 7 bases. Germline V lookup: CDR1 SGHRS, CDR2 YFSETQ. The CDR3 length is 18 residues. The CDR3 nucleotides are TGCGCCATCAGCTTGGATGCCTTCGGCGGGAGCTCCTACAATGAGCAGTTCTTC. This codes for CAISLDAFGGSSYNEQFF.

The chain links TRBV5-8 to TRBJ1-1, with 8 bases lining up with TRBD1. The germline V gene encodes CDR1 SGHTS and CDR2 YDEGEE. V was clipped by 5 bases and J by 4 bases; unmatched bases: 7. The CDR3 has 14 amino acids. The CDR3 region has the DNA TGTGCCAGCAGAATGGGGGACAGGCGCACTGAAGCTTTCTTT. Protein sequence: CASRMGDRRTEAFF.

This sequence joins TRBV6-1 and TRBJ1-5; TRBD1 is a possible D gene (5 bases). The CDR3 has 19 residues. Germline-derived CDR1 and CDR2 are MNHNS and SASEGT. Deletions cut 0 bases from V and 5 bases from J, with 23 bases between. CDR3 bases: TGTGCCAGCAGTGAAGCGCTTTGGGGCAGGGAGGTAGCCTATCAGCCCCAGCATTTT. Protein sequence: CASSEALWGREVAYQPQHF.

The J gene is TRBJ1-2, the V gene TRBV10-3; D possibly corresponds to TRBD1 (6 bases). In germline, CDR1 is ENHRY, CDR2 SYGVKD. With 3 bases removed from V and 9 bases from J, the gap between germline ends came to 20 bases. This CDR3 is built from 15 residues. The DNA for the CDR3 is TGTGCCATCAGTGAAAATTCCGGACAGCCATGGAGCTACACCTTC. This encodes CAISENSGQPWSYTF.

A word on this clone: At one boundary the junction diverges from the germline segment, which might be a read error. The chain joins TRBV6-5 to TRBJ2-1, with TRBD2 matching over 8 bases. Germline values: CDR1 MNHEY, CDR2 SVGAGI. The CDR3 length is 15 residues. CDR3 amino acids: CASSPVGTRQIAEIF. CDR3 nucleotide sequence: TGTGCCAGCAGTCCTGTTGGGACTAGACAAATTGCCGAGATCTTC.